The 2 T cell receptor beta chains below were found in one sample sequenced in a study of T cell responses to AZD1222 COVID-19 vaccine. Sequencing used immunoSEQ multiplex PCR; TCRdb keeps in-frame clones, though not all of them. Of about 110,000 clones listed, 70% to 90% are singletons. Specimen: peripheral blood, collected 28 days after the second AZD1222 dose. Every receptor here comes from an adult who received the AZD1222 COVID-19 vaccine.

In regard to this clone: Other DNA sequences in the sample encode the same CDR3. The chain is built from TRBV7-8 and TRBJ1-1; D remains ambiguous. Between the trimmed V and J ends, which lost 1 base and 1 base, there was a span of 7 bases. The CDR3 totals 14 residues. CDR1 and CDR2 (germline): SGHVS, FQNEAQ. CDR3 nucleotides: TGTGCCAGCAGCTTAGGGGGAGAGAACACTGAAGCTTTCTTT. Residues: CASSLGGENTEAFF.

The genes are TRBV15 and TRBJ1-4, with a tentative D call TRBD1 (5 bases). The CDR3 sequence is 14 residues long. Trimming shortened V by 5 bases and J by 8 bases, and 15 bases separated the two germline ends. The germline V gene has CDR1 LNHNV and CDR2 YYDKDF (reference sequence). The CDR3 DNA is TGTGCCACCAGCCAACAGGCGAGGATGGAAAAACTGTTTTTT. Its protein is CATSQQARMEKLFF.